One sample yielded the 30 T cell receptor beta chains listed below, sequenced in a study of shared clonotypes between healthy human individuals. Sequenced by immunoSEQ multiplex PCR; TCRdb stores in-frame clones only, minus some. The sample includes 2 million to 3 million clones, over 85% seen only once; the top ten take roughly 0.36%. The sample taken for sequencing was naive CD4+ T cells from PBMCs. Subset meaning: CD45RA+ positively selected. The receptors originated from a man aged 18 to 30 in good health. Some clones in this sample may be carry-over from other donors' samples.

The CDR3 protein is CASSVGGFGANVLTF. In DNA, the CDR3 is TGTGCCAGCAGCGTAGGGGGCTTTGGGGCCAACGTCCTGACTTTC. The J gene is TRBJ2-6, the V gene TRBV9, with D possibly matching TRBD1 (5 bases). The CDR3 loop spans 15 amino acids. Germline V lookup: CDR1 SGDLS, CDR2 YYNGEE. V gave up 0 bases and J gave up 3 bases, with 7 bases separating them.

CDR3 sequence: CASSGTGDQPQHF. CDR3 sequence (DNA): TGTGCCAGCAGCGGGACAGGGGATCAGCCCCAGCATTTT. The J gene is TRBJ1-5, the V gene TRBV28; 10 bases align to TRBD1. Germline-derived CDR1 and CDR2 are MDHEN and SYDVKM. The CDR3 runs to 13 residues. V dropped 6 bases and J dropped 5; count of bases not matched to a gene: 1.

J is TRBJ2-2 and V is TRBV19; D not certain. V lost 8 bases and J lost 0, with 13 bases in between. This CDR3 has 15 residues. CDR1 is LNHDA, CDR2 SQIVND, per germline (reference sequence). The CDR3 nucleotides are TGTGCCAGTGAAAGACAAGCCGCGAACACCGGGGAGCTGTTTTTT. Its translation: CASERQAANTGELFF.

This sequence joins TRBV10-3 and TRBJ1-6; perhaps TRBD1 as D (5 bases). Germline CDR1 ENHRY, CDR2 SYGVKD. The CDR3 totals 14 residues. Trimming stripped 2 bases from V and 9 bases from J, with 11 bases between. The CDR3 DNA reads as TGTGCCATCAGTGAGACCAGGGAGGGTTCACCCCTCCACTTT. Translating gives CAISETREGSPLHF.

For the CDR3, the DNA is TGTGCCAGCAGCTTAGTGTGGAGCGGGAGAGGCGCAGATACGCAGTATTTT. Its protein is CASSLVWSGRGADTQYF. The V gene is TRBV7-8, the J gene TRBJ2-3; 8 bases are a match to TRBD2. The germline V gene has CDR1 SGHVS and CDR2 FQNEAQ. After removal of 1 base from V and 4 bases from J, the junction contained 10 bases not matched to a gene. The CDR3 has 17 amino acids. The whole variable domain, filled in from reference TRBV7-8 and TRBJ2-3, reads GAGVSQSPRYKVAKRGQDVALRCDPISGHVSLFWYQQALGQGPEFLTYFQNEAQLDKSGLPSDRFFAERPEGSVSTLKIQRTQQEDSAVYLCASSLVWSGRGADTQYFGPGTRLTVL.

This rearrangement joins TRBV7-9 to TRBJ2-2; TRBD1 matches at 7 bases. Germline CDR1 SEHNR, CDR2 FQNEAQ (reference sequence). The J segment lost 4 bases and the V segment lost 2 bases, leaving 7 bases of the junction unmatched. The CDR3 is 16 amino acids. CDR3 loop: CASSLRQGRGTGELFF. The CDR3 DNA reads TGTGCCAGCAGCTTACGACAGGGAAGAGGCACCGGGGAGCTGTTTTTT.

This clone has just one count. The chain is built from TRBV4-2 and TRBJ1-3, with D possibly matching TRBD1 (5 bases). The CDR3 has 18 amino acids. CDR1 and CDR2 (germline): LGHNA, YNFKEQ. V was shortened by 0 bases and J by 3 bases, with 18 bases between the two germline ends. This CDR3 is CASSQELDRTSFGNTIYF. The CDR3 DNA reads as TGTGCCAGCAGCCAAGAATTAGACAGAACTAGCTTTGGAAACACCATATATTTT.

Regarding this clone: The junction departs from the called germline gene at one end, perhaps through a read error. The rearrangement uses TRBV7-8 and TRBJ2-7; 11 bases agree with TRBD1. The CDR3 is 14 residues long. In germline, CDR1 is SGHVS, CDR2 FQNEAQ. Written as DNA, the CDR3 is TGTGCCAGCAGCTGGGTTGCGGTGGCGGGACAGGGGGTCTTC. Translated, it gives CASSWVAVAGQGVF. The variable domain in full, completed from reference TRBV7-8 and TRBJ2-7, reads GAGVSQSPRYKVAKRGQDVALRCDPISGHVSLFWYQQALGQGPEFLTYFQNEAQLDKSGLPSDRFFAERPEGSVSTLKIQRTQQEDSAVYLCASSWVAVAGQGVFGPGTRLTVT.

The rearrangement joins TRBV5-8 to TRBJ2-5; TRBD1 agrees at 7 bases. Germline V gene lookup returns CDR1 SGHTS and CDR2 YDEGEE. V shed 0 bases, J shed 2 bases, and the junction held 7 bases outside the gene matches. The CDR3 contains 16 residues. The CDR3: CASSLGLSGQQETQYF. Here the CDR3 DNA reads TGTGCCAGCAGCTTGGGCCTCTCGGGACAGCAAGAGACCCAGTACTTC.

Worth noting for this clone: The CDR3 ends on some other residue instead of the conserved phenylalanine or tryptophan, so this is likely a read error. The DNA is omitted, as the CDR3 cannot be located on it reliably, and the CDR3 follows TCRdb's listing. This chain links TRBV21-1 with TRBJ2-7; the D call TRBD2 from the table was never checked on the DNA. TRBV21-1 is reported as a pseudogene. The CDR3 adds up to 13 amino acids, both ends counted. This chain's CDR3 is CASSKNRGRCGRC.

The chain recombines TRBV9 with TRBJ2-5; TRBD2 matches 10 bases. Germline V CDR1 and CDR2: SGDLS, YYNGEE. The CDR3 is 16 residues long. The V gene end was trimmed by 4 bases and the J gene end by 3 bases; junction bases not matched to a gene: 9. The CDR3 coding sequence is TGTGCCAGCAGCCCCCGGGCTAGCGGGAGTGAAGAGACCCAGTACTTC. Translation gives CASSPRASGSEETQYF.

The CDR3 DNA reads TGTGCCAGCAAGGTCAGAACTCGGACTAGCGGAGGGGGGCCCCAGTACGAGCAGTACTTC. Its protein is CASKVRTRTSGGGPQYEQYF. This chain joins TRBV28 and TRBJ2-7; 10 bases line up with TRBD2. The germline V gene encodes CDR1 MDHEN and CDR2 SYDVKM. This CDR3 is 20 amino acids long. The trim removed 7 bases at V and 4 bases at J, leaving 25 bases unmatched.

The V gene is TRBV4-1, the J gene TRBJ1-2, with D possibly being TRBD1 (6 bases). CDR1 and CDR2 (germline): MGHRA, YSYEKL. The CDR3 is 14 residues long. V was trimmed by 2 bases and J by 8 bases, leaving 15 bases between them. The CDR3, as DNA: TGCGCCAGCAGCCAACCAGCAGGGGATGGCGGCTACACCTTC. Translated: CASSQPAGDGGYTF.

This sequence joins TRBV5-8 and TRBJ2-1; the D is unclear. Trimming removed 1 base from V and 3 bases from J, with 11 bases in between. CDR3 length: 15 amino acids. Germline V gene sequence: CDR1 SGHTS, CDR2 YDEGEE. This CDR3 reads CASSLRGGDYNEQFF. The CDR3, as DNA: TGTGCCAGCAGCTTGCGCGGTGGGGACTACAATGAGCAGTTCTTC.

The chain uses TRBV15 and TRBJ2-3; maybe TRBD2 (7 bases). The germline V gene encodes CDR1 LNHNV and CDR2 YYDKDF (reference sequence). V was pared by 2 bases and J by 1 base, with 19 bases between. CDR3 length: 18 residues. CDR3 sequence (DNA): TGTGCCACCAGCAGACCCCTGGGGGCGGGAGAGGGCACAGATACGCAGTATTTT. This gives the protein CATSRPLGAGEGTDTQYF.

V is TRBV11-2 and J is TRBJ2-3; TRBD2 matches at 7 bases. Losses at the gene ends were 3 bases for V and 4 bases for J; bases not matched to a gene: 7. The CDR3 totals 15 residues. Per germline, CDR1 SGHAT and CDR2 FQNNGV. In nucleotides, the CDR3 is TGTGCCAGCAGCTTGAGTAGCGGGTCGGCAGATACGCAGTATTTT. Its translation: CASSLSSGSADTQYF.

This clone was observed a few times. The rearrangement joins TRBV6-6 to TRBJ2-7; possible D gene TRBD1, 5 bases. The CDR3 spans 13 residues. Germline V gives CDR1 MNHNY, CDR2 SVGAGI (reference sequence). Trimming removed 5 bases from V and 1 base from J, with 9 bases in between. CDR3 amino acids: CASSAQASYEQYF. For the CDR3, the DNA is TGTGCCAGCAGTGCACAGGCATCCTACGAGCAGTACTTC.

The gene calls are TRBV5-1 and TRBJ2-5, with 7 bases fitting TRBD1. The CDR3 extends over 14 amino acids. Germline V gene lookup returns CDR1 SGHRS and CDR2 YFSETQ. Trimming cost V 3 bases and J 5 bases; bases outside gene matches: 7. CDR3 sequence: CASSSQGPEETQYF. The DNA of the CDR3 is TGCGCCAGCAGCTCACAGGGGCCGGAGGAGACCCAGTACTTC.

The chain combines TRBV11-2 with TRBJ2-5; D remains unclear. Deletions cut 4 bases from V and 4 bases from J, with 13 bases between. Germline CDR1 reads SGHAT; CDR2 reads FQNNGV. The CDR3 spans 14 residues. The CDR3 DNA reads as TGTGCCAGCAGCTCTGGGAATGGGTTAGAGACCCAGTACTTC. It yields the protein CASSSGNGLETQYF. The entire variable domain, with the rest obtained from reference TRBV11-2 and TRBJ2-5, is as follows: EAGVAQSPRYKIIEKRQSVAFWCNPISGHATLYWYQQILGQGPKLLIQFQNNGVVDDSQLPKDRFSAERLKGVDSTLKIQPAKLEDSAVYLCASSSGNGLETQYFGPGTRLLVL.

This clone has only a few counts. The identical CDR3 is also encoded by other nucleotide sequences in the sample. The rearrangement uses TRBV5-4 and TRBJ2-3; D is undetermined. V gave up 0 bases and J gave up 2 bases, with 1 base separating them. The CDR3 runs to 12 residues. Germline CDR1 and CDR2: SGHNT and YYREEE (reference sequence). In nucleotides, the CDR3 is TGTGCCAGCAGCTTGGACACAGATACGCAGTATTTT. This translates into CASSLDTDTQYF.

The CDR3 loop is CASSDSTGDGNTIYF. The DNA of the CDR3 is TGTGCCAGCAGCGACTCTACAGGGGACGGAAACACCATATATTTT. V usage is TRBV9 and J usage is TRBJ1-3, with 7 bases identical to TRBD1. V was clipped by 3 bases and J by 4 bases; unmatched bases: 7. The CDR3 is 15 residues long. CDR1 is SGDLS, CDR2 YYNGEE, per germline.

The chain is built from TRBV5-4 and TRBJ1-1; the match to TRBD1 covers 9 bases. CDR3 length: 14 amino acids. Germline V gives CDR1 SGHNT, CDR2 YYREEE (reference sequence). Trimming at V came to 4 bases and at J to 0 bases, leaving 1 base not matched to a gene. CDR3 sequence: CASSGTGLNTEAFF. The CDR3 coding sequence is TGTGCCAGCAGCGGGACAGGGTTGAACACTGAAGCTTTCTTT.

This chain uses TRBV27 with TRBJ1-2; maybe TRBD1 (6 bases). The CDR3 covers 17 residues. The germline CDR1 and CDR2 sequences are MNHEY and SMNVEV (reference sequence). The V end was cut by 6 bases, the J end by 0 bases, with 20 bases between. The CDR3 loop is CASRKEGGGPANYGYTF. The DNA for the CDR3 is TGTGCCAGCAGGAAGGAGGGTGGGGGGCCTGCTAACTATGGCTACACCTTC.

V gene TRBV5-1 combines with J gene TRBJ2-7, with 9 bases lining up with TRBD2. Germline V CDR1 and CDR2: SGHRS, YFSETQ. The V and J ends lost 2 bases and 6 bases, in that order; junction bases with no gene match: 6. CDR3 size: 14 residues. In nucleotides, the CDR3 is TGCGCCAGCAGCTTACCTAGCGGGATGGGCGAGCAGTACTTC. It translates to CASSLPSGMGEQYF.

This chain joins TRBV6-5 and TRBJ2-7; TRBD1 agrees at 9 bases. V was clipped by 5 bases and J by 6 bases; unmatched bases: 8. Germline values: CDR1 MNHEY, CDR2 SVGAGI. This CDR3 contains 14 residues. Written as DNA, the CDR3 is TGTGCCAGCAGTAAGACCGGGACAGGGACCGAGCAGTACTTC. Its protein product is CASSKTGTGTEQYF.

The chain employs TRBV15 and TRBJ2-1; 8 bases agree with TRBD2. Germline V gene sequence: CDR1 LNHNV, CDR2 YYDKDF (reference sequence). J gave up 3 bases and V 0 bases, and 4 bases lay outside the gene matches. The CDR3 spans 16 residues. CDR3 nucleotides: TGTGCCACCAGCAGAGATGACGGGAGGGGCTACAATGAGCAGTTCTTC. Its protein is CATSRDDGRGYNEQFF. Complete variable domain (other parts from reference TRBV15 and TRBJ2-1): DAMVIQNPRYQVTQFGKPVTLSCSQTLNHNVMYWYQQKSSQAPKLLFHYYDKDFNNEADTPDNFQSRRPNTSFCFLDIRSPGLGDTAMYLCATSRDDGRGYNEQFFGPGTRLTVL.

The rearrangement uses TRBV5-4 and TRBJ1-1, with TRBD1 identical over 7 bases. Germline V gives CDR1 SGHNT, CDR2 YYREEE (reference sequence). The CDR3 totals 17 residues. The J segment lost 0 bases and the V segment lost 1 base, leaving 9 bases of the junction unmatched. CDR3 residues: CASSLWGQSTVNTEAFF. CDR3 bases: TGTGCCAGCAGCTTGTGGGGACAGTCGACCGTGAACACTGAAGCTTTCTTT.

This clone was observed a single time. The rearrangement links TRBV27 to TRBJ1-4; the match to TRBD1 covers 10 bases. Unmatched junction bases numbered 7, after V lost 1 base and J lost 8 bases. Germline loops: CDR1 MNHEY, CDR2 SMNVEV (reference sequence). The CDR3 totals 16 residues. DNA for the CDR3: TGTGCCAGCAGTTTATTTACCGGGACAGGGGACGAAAAACTGTTTTTT. It translates to CASSLFTGTGDEKLFF.

The chain uses TRBV5-1 and TRBJ2-3; 7 positions agree with TRBD2. This CDR3 has 15 amino acids. V gave up 4 bases and J gave up 1 base; unmatched junction bases: 6. The germline V gene has CDR1 SGHRS and CDR2 YFSETQ. DNA of the CDR3: TGCGCCAGCAGCACCTCGCTAGCGGGCACAGATACGCAGTATTTT. It is translated as CASSTSLAGTDTQYF.

The J gene is TRBJ2-5, the V gene TRBV6-5; D is perhaps TRBD1 or TRBD2 (5 bases each). CDR1 is MNHEY, CDR2 SVGAGI, per germline. The V end was cut by 6 bases, the J end by 5 bases, with 19 bases between. This CDR3 contains 15 residues. In DNA form, the CDR3 reads TGTGCCAGCAGGGACCCCCTGAGGGGTTTGGAGACCCAGTACTTC. This sequence encodes CASRDPLRGLETQYF.